One and the same sample provided the 27 T cell receptor beta chains below, sequenced in a study of blood T cell repertoires in COVID-19. Profiling relied on immunoSEQ multiplex PCR, and the TCRdb table lists in-frame clones only, not all of them. The sample lists 250,000 or so clones, about 68% occurring once. The sample taken for sequencing was peripheral blood. The origin of the receptors is an elderly woman with acute or convalescent COVID-19.

This clone appeared a single time. The chain recombines TRBV19 with TRBJ2-2, with D maybe TRBD2 (6 bases). V lost 3 bases to trimming and J lost 3 bases, with 17 bases between them. Germline loops: CDR1 LNHDA, CDR2 SQIVND (reference sequence). The CDR3 has 17 residues. The CDR3 nucleotides are TGTGCCAGTAGTATTTTGGGGAGGCGGTTGGACACCGGGGAGCTGTTTTTT. Its translation: CASSILGRRLDTGELFF.

The J gene is TRBJ2-7, the V gene TRBV6-1, with D unclear. Germline loops: CDR1 MNHNS, CDR2 SASEGT. The CDR3 has 14 amino acids. V lost 1 base and J 3 bases, leaving 10 bases between the germline ends. The CDR3 sequence is CASSEVLDLYEQYF. The DNA of the CDR3 is TGTGCCAGCAGTGAAGTCCTAGATCTCTACGAGCAGTACTTC.

This rearrangement joins TRBV18 to TRBJ1-4; D is possibly TRBD1 (5 bases). V was cut by 5 bases and J by 0 bases, with 10 bases left in between. Germline V gene lookup returns CDR1 KGHSH and CDR2 LQKENI. The CDR3 totals 15 residues. For the CDR3, the DNA is TGTGCCAGCTCAGCGACAGTTGCAACTAATGAAAAACTGTTTTTT. Its protein product is CASSATVATNEKLFF.

The chain links TRBV19 to TRBJ1-2; 8 nucleotides align to TRBD1. Germline V lookup: CDR1 LNHDA, CDR2 SQIVND (reference sequence). V shed 4 bases and J 1 base; nucleotides not matched to a gene: 5. CDR3 size: 15 residues. The CDR3 here is CASSTGGSNNYGYTF. In nucleotides, the CDR3 is TGTGCCAGTAGTACAGGGGGCTCTAATAACTATGGCTACACCTTC.

CDR3 region: CASSSISLDRGTEAFF. The CDR3 bases are TGCGCCAGCAGCTCGATCTCCCTGGACAGGGGCACTGAAGCTTTCTTT. This sequence joins TRBV5-1 and TRBJ1-1; 9 bases match TRBD1. From germline, CDR1 is SGHRS and CDR2 YFSETQ. V shed 3 bases, J shed 4 bases, and the junction held 10 bases outside the gene matches. This CDR3 spans 16 amino acids.

V gene TRBV11-2 combines with J gene TRBJ2-1, with 8 bases fitting TRBD2. CDR1 is SGHAT, CDR2 FQNNGV, per germline. The length of the CDR3 is 18 residues. V was pared by 6 bases and J by 5 bases, with 18 bases of the junction left unmatched. CDR3 in DNA: TGTGCCAGCAGTCTAGAACAGGGTATAGCGGGATTCCACAATGAGCAGTTCTTC. Its protein is CASSLEQGIAGFHNEQFF. The complete variable domain, with remaining parts taken from reference TRBV11-2 and TRBJ2-1, reads EAGVAQSPRYKIIEKRQSVAFWCNPISGHATLYWYQQILGQGPKLLIQFQNNGVVDDSQLPKDRFSAERLKGVDSTLKIQPAKLEDSAVYLCASSLEQGIAGFHNEQFFGPGTRLTVL.

This clone appeared a single time. The V gene is TRBV3-1 (or the pseudogene TRBV3-2), the J gene TRBJ1-1, with 7 bases matching TRBD1. The CDR3 consists of 15 residues. V was pared by 5 bases and J by 6 bases, with 12 bases of the junction left unmatched. Germline CDR1 reads LGHDT; CDR2 reads YNNKEL (reference sequence). CDR3 in amino acids: CASSDDRVRGPEAFF. The CDR3 nucleotides are TGTGCCAGCAGCGACGACAGGGTTCGAGGGCCTGAAGCTTTCTTT.

The V and J genes are TRBV6-5 and TRBJ1-3; D possibly corresponds to TRBD1 (6 bases). This CDR3 has 14 amino acids. V lost 6 bases and J lost 4, with 13 bases in between. Per germline, CDR1 MNHEY and CDR2 SVGAGI. Here the CDR3 DNA reads TGTGCCAGCAGACAGGGATTTGCGGGAAACACCATATATTTT. Translated: CASRQGFAGNTIYF.

The chain joins TRBV15 to TRBJ1-2, with D uncertain. The germline V gene encodes CDR1 LNHNV and CDR2 YYDKDF (reference sequence). This CDR3 has 15 residues. Trimming took 1 base from V and 4 from J, leaving 13 bases between them. CDR3 sequence: CATSRVWGAGYGYTF. CDR3 coding DNA: TGTGCCACCAGCAGAGTGTGGGGTGCGGGCTATGGCTACACCTTC.

The rearrangement joins TRBV30 to TRBJ2-1; possible D gene TRBD1, 5 bases. The CDR3 runs to 14 residues. V dropped 0 bases and J dropped 6 bases, with 12 bases sitting between them. Germline assignment: CDR1 GTSNPN and CDR2 SVGIG (reference sequence). Here the CDR3 reads CAWSVGQAGNEQFF. CDR3 bases: TGTGCCTGGAGTGTGGGGCAGGCAGGCAATGAGCAGTTCTTC.

The chain joins TRBV9 to TRBJ1-2; D remains unclear. Germline values: CDR1 SGDLS, CDR2 YYNGEE. Trimming stripped 0 bases from V and 8 bases from J, with 11 bases between. The length of the CDR3 is 13 residues. The CDR3 is CASSVGDNNGYTF. CDR3 coding DNA: TGTGCCAGCAGCGTAGGAGACAATAACGGCTACACCTTC.

The V gene is TRBV21-1, the J gene TRBJ2-2; no check of the table's D call, TRBD1, against the DNA was made. TRBV21-1 constitutes a pseudogene. The CDR3 totals 15 residues. CDR3 nucleotide sequence: TGTGCCAGCAGCAAAGGGCAGGGGAACACCGGGGAGCTGTTTTTT. This gives the protein CASSKGQGNTGELFF.

The chain is built from TRBV5-5 and TRBJ1-4; 9 bases line up with TRBD1. The CDR3 covers 16 residues. The germline V gene encodes CDR1 SGHKS and CDR2 YYEKEE (reference sequence). Germline trimming cut 4 bases from V and 0 bases from J; bases unmatched to any gene: 4. The CDR3: CASSARQGATNEKLFF. The CDR3 nucleotides read TGTGCCAGCAGCGCACGACAGGGGGCAACTAATGAAAAACTGTTTTTT. Full variable domain (outside the CDR3, taken from reference TRBV5-5 and TRBJ1-4): DAGVTQSPTHLIKTRGQQVTLRCSPISGHKSVSWYQQVLGQGPQFIFQYYEKEERGRGNFPDRFSARQFPNYSSELNVNALLLGDSALYLCASSARQGATNEKLFFGSGTQLSVL.

The rearrangement joins TRBV6-2 or TRBV6-3 to TRBJ1-5; possible D gene TRBD1, 6 bases. CDR1 and CDR2 from the germline V gene are MNHEY and SVGEGT. The length of the CDR3 is 17 residues. Deletions cut 2 bases from V and 1 base from J, with 15 bases between. CDR3 in amino acids: CASSYKKDSLSNQPQHF. CDR3 bases: TGTGCCAGCAGTTACAAGAAGGACAGTTTGAGCAATCAGCCCCAGCATTTT.

The chain combines TRBV19 with TRBJ1-2, with 9 nucleotides matching TRBD1. Germline assignment: CDR1 LNHDA and CDR2 SQIVND (reference sequence). With 4 bases clipped from V and 6 bases from J, the junction kept 3 bases outside the gene matches. This CDR3 comprises 13 residues. CDR3 residues: CASSRRQGDGYTF. CDR3 DNA sequence: TGTGCCAGTAGTAGAAGACAGGGGGATGGCTACACCTTC.

The chain employs TRBV7-9 and TRBJ1-1; 7 bases fit TRBD1. With V trimmed by 2 bases and J by 2 bases, 11 bases remained unmatched. From germline, CDR1 is SEHNR and CDR2 FQNEAQ (reference sequence). The CDR3 sequence is 17 residues long. CDR3 sequence reads: CASSLLWAGGSNTEAFF. In DNA, the CDR3 is TGTGCCAGCAGCTTACTGTGGGCAGGGGGTAGTAACACTGAAGCTTTCTTT. Supplemented by reference TRBV7-9 and TRBJ1-1, the full variable domain reads DTGVSQNPRHKITKRGQNVTFRCDPISEHNRLYWYRQTLGQGPEFLTYFQNEAQLEKSRLLSDRFSAERPKGSFSTLEIQRTEQGDSAMYLCASSLLWAGGSNTEAFFGQGTRLTVV.

The chain carries TRBV24-1 and TRBJ2-7; D is undetermined. The CDR3 loop spans 11 amino acids. V was cut by 4 bases and J by 7 bases, with 7 bases left in between. Germline V CDR1 and CDR2: KGHDR, SFDVKD. The CDR3 loop reads CATSERGEQYF. The CDR3 coding sequence is TGTGCCACCAGTGAGCGCGGAGAGCAGTACTTC.

The rearrangement uses TRBV19 and TRBJ2-7; TRBD1 agrees at 7 bases. Germline V CDR1 and CDR2: LNHDA, SQIVND (reference sequence). The junction had 10 bases not matched to a gene; V was cut back by 6 bases and J by 2 bases. CDR3 length equals 15 residues. Here the CDR3 DNA reads TGTGCCAGTAGCAAAGGTGGGACAGAGACCTACGAGCAGTACTTC. Residues: CASSKGGTETYEQYF.

The chain is built from TRBV6-4 and TRBJ1-1; TRBD1 agrees at 8 bases. CDR1 and CDR2 from the germline V gene are MRHNA and SNTAGT. Trimming at V came to 6 bases and at J to 0 bases, leaving 6 bases not matched to a gene. This CDR3 spans 15 amino acids. DNA of the CDR3: TGTGCCAGCAGCCCGGACAGGGCCATGAACACTGAAGCTTTCTTT. Translation gives CASSPDRAMNTEAFF.

In DNA, the CDR3 is TGCGCCAGCAGCCAAGCTGTGAGGGCTGGCACTGAAGCTTTCTTT. As protein: CASSQAVRAGTEAFF. This chain connects TRBV4-3 to TRBJ1-1; the D is unclear. The CDR3 sequence is 15 residues long. The germline CDR1 and CDR2 sequences are LGHNA and YSLEER. Trimming removed 1 base from V and 4 bases from J, with 13 bases in between.

The chain employs TRBV29-1 and TRBJ2-5; TRBD1 might be the D (6 bases). The germline V and J ends were trimmed by 4 bases and 3 bases, with 12 bases remaining between them. Per germline, CDR1 SQVTM and CDR2 ANQGSEA. The CDR3 extends over 13 amino acids. The CDR3 DNA is TGCAGCGTTGGACAGGCGGTAAAAGAGACCCAGTACTTC. Translation gives CSVGQAVKETQYF.

The chain carries TRBV10-3 and TRBJ2-7; D is possibly TRBD1 (5 bases). Germline CDR1 reads ENHRY; CDR2 reads SYGVKD. CDR3 length: 12 amino acids. Trimming took 6 bases from V and 3 from J, leaving 9 bases between them. The CDR3 region is CAISEQDYEQYF. The CDR3, as DNA: TGTGCCATCAGCGAACAGGACTACGAGCAGTACTTC.

The rearrangement uses TRBV10-3 and TRBJ2-1; TRBD2 matches 9 bases. This CDR3 region has 16 residues. The junction had 9 bases not matched to a gene; V was cut back by 2 bases and J by 7 bases. CDR1 ENHRY and CDR2 SYGVKD come from the germline V gene. Written as DNA, the CDR3 is TGTGCCATCAGTGAGCCCCCGGGCGGGAGGGGGAATGAGCAGTTCTTC. Residues: CAISEPPGGRGNEQFF.

The rearrangement links TRBV6-2 or TRBV6-3 to TRBJ2-2; no clear D. V was clipped by 6 bases and J by 7 bases, with 9 bases between them. The CDR3 totals 12 residues. Germline CDR1 is MNHEY and CDR2 is SVGEGT. The CDR3 region is CASSRLGGELFF. DNA for the CDR3: TGTGCCAGCAGCCGACTCGGCGGGGAGCTGTTTTTT.

A few counts support this clone. The rearrangement uses TRBV2 and TRBJ2-1, with TRBD2 as a possible D gene (6 bases). Trimming left V 6 bases short and J 9 bases short, with 18 bases between. The germline gives CDR1 SNHLY, CDR2 FYNNEI. This CDR3 has 14 residues. CDR3 residues: CASRPLGRRGEQFF. CDR3 DNA: TGTGCCAGCAGGCCCCTGGGTCGGCGGGGTGAGCAGTTCTTC.

The rearrangement links TRBV7-2 to TRBJ1-1; a possible D gene is TRBD1 (5 bases). The CDR3 has 13 amino acids. Trimming took 3 bases from V and 5 from J, leaving 10 bases between them. The germline CDR1 and CDR2 sequences are SGHTA and FQGNSA. CDR3 sequence reads: CASSFRRGTEAFF. The CDR3 coding sequence is TGTGCCAGCAGCTTTCGCCGGGGGACTGAAGCTTTCTTT.

The rearrangement links TRBV3-1 (or the pseudogene TRBV3-2) to TRBJ1-1, with no clear D. This CDR3 comprises 14 residues. Germline V CDR1 and CDR2: LGHDT, YNNKEL (reference sequence). V was pared by 3 bases and J by 1 base, with 9 bases between. In DNA, the CDR3 is TGTGCCAGCAGCCAGTCAGGTGCGAACACTGAAGCTTTCTTT. Amino acids: CASSQSGANTEAFF.